The table lists the clone carrying this T cell receptor (beta chain) with a few counts. The entry originates in a study of blood T cell repertoires in COVID-19. For the study at large: Samples representing acute and convalescent COVID-19 were sourced from the United States, Italy and Spain. T cells, B-cell-depleted T cells, or PBMCs provided the cDNA or gDNA that served as material.

The V and J ends lost 7 bases and 0 bases, in that order; junction bases with no gene match: 6. The length of the CDR3 is 14 residues. Germline CDR1 SNHLY, CDR2 FYNNEI. The repertoire was sequenced with immunoSEQ multiplex PCR; TCRdb's copy has only in-frame clones and lacks some. Altogether 100,000 to 120,000 clones are present, about four fifths being singletons, with the ten largest covering 7.5% to 10%. The TCR originated in a woman aged 35 to 49 with acute or convalescent COVID-19. The chain combines TRBV2 with TRBJ2-7, with 7 nucleotides matching TRBD1. The sequenced material came from peripheral blood. The CDR3 loop reads CASKTTGSSYEQYF. CDR3 in DNA: TGTGCCAGCAAAACGACAGGGAGCTCCTACGAGCAGTACTTC.